A single T cell receptor beta chain is shown here with its context. This clone appeared a few times. Which antigen it targets is not known. Per-base quality was not reported, and no clone a single base away is much larger than it. From each donor, a single peripheral blood sample of around 120 mL on average was drawn into heparinised tubes. A BD FACSAria II was used to sort naive, central memory, regulatory and stem cell-like memory CD4+ T cells with a panel that included CD45RO, CCR7, CD25, CD127, CD95 and CD27. A purity above 98% was achieved for all sorted populations. PBMCs were separated immediately by Lymphoprep density gradient centrifugation and were stained directly, without being cultured. So that batch effects would be minimized, each experiment stained and sorted samples in pairs, pairing one healthy donor with one patient. This entry belongs to a study of beta chain features in type 1 diabetes (dated by TCRdb to about 2018). Context from the whole study: Mean age, gender distribution, total cell number and subset yield did not differ between patients and healthy donors. A total of roughly 100 million sorted cells were examined across all samples, and the number of cells per subset was strongly correlated with RNA yield. The study compared the TCRB repertoires of sorted circulating CD4+ T cell subsets in recently diagnosed type 1 diabetes patients with those in matched healthy donors. Naive and central memory subsets were obtained from all 28 donors, but regulatory and stem cell-like memory subsets were isolated from only 8 patients and roughly eight healthy donors. The research as a whole found: The naive, central memory and regulatory TCRB repertoires appeared to resemble one another more closely among patients than among healthy donors. At VDJ recombination sites, patients with type 1 diabetes made fewer insertions and deleted more nucleotides, a pattern implying thymic rearrangement abnormalities. Because cDNA was sequenced instead of genomic DNA, highly expressing activated cells could be over-represented, though the groups showed no difference in activation or CD3 levels. Shorter templates might be favored by PCR, yet because patient and control samples were amplified and corrected together, any such skew would affect both groups equally. Because the HLA sub-analyses included only small numbers of individuals, any influence of HLA type on TCRB rearrangement was left unresolved. A moderate but significant shortening of TCRB CDR3 length was observed in type 1 diabetes patients in all four CD4+ subsets.

The germline V gene gives CDR1 as SGHDT and CDR2 as YYEEEE. The CDR3 contains 16 residues, cysteine and valine counted. The retained sequence is limited to the CDR3, 48 bases, with the frame set at the first base. V trim: 4 bases; J trim: 6 bases; unmatched bases: 15. The High Capacity cDNA Reverse Transcription Kit was used to reverse transcribe all of the isolated RNA, meaning that expressed TCRB transcripts were what got sequenced. Naive, central memory and regulatory T cell samples underwent deep immunoSEQ sequencing, averaging about 3.3 million total reads per sample. Sorted cells were lysed in RLT buffer, and RNA was extracted using DNase-treated RNeasy Micro or Mini kits according to cell number. To prevent cross-contamination, each cell subset was processed individually, whereas patient and healthy donor samples were processed jointly. TCRB sequences were amplified from cDNA with the immunoSEQ multiplex PCR, producing 87-bp fragments spanning the CDR3 region. The amplicons were sequenced using the Illumina HiSeq platform. As for the original processing: Synthetic template baselines were used to correct PCR bias computationally, reads within Hamming distance 2 were collapsed together, and singletons that could not be merged were discarded. By aligning reads against IMGT, V, D and J genes, CDR3 length, and insertions or deletions at six rearrangement sites were assigned. Within each subset, clonotype counts were normalized to the number of sorted cells before true diversity and Gini coefficients were calculated with the tcR R package. The overlap coefficient, calculated on TCRB nucleotide sequences, was used to quantify repertoire sharing. Sourced from immuneACCESS, this table was stored by TCRdb with only in-frame sequences that have V and J called. A share of the clones is absent; for the studies checked, an unresolved V gene accounts for under half, and the remainder has no known explanation. V and J calls and clone size are those listed in that table; D and trimming were worked out from the DNA. The sample yields roughly 100,000 clones; 28% were counted once. 0.5% to 0.6% of the sample comes from the top ten.

Sequenced material: central memory CD4+ T cells from blood. The chain links TRBV5-6 with TRBJ2-7, with TRBD2 matching 8 junction bases. The receptor's source is a woman between 18 and 29 years old with type 1 diabetes. The DNA sequence follows: TGTGCCAGCAGCAGCCTACTAGCGGCGCCTCCCCTCGAGCAGTACGTC. Translation gives CASSSLLAAPPLEQYV.